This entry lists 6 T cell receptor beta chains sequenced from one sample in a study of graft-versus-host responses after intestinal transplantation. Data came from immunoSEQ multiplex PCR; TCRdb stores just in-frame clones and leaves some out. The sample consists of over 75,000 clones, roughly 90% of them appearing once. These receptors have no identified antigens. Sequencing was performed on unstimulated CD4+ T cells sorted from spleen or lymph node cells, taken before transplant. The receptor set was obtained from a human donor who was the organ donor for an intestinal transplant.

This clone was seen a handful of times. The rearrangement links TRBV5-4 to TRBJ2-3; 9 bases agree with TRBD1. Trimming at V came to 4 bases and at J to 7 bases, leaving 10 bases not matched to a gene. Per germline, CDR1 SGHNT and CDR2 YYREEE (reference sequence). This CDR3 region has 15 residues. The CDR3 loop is CASSDRDRALNTQYF. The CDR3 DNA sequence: TGTGCCAGCAGCGATCGGGACAGGGCCTTGAATACGCAGTATTTT.

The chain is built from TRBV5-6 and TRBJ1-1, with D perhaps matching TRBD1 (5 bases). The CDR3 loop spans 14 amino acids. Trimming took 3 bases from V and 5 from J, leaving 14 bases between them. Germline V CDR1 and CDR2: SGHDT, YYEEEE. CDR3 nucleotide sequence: TGTGCCAGCAGCTACTTCAGGGTGCAGACTGAAGCTTTCTTT. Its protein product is CASSYFRVQTEAFF. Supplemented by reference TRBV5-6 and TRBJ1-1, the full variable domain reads DAGVTQSPTHLIKTRGQQVTLRCSPKSGHDTVSWYQQALGQGPQFIFQYYEEEERQRGNFPDRFSGHQFPNYSSELNVNALLLGDSALYLCASSYFRVQTEAFFGQGTRLTVV.

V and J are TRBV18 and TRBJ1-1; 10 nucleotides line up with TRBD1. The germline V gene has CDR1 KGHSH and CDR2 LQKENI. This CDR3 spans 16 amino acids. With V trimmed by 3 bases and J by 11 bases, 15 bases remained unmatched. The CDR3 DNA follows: TGTGCCAGCTCACCTAATGTGGGCGTACCGGGACAGGGGGCTTTCTTT. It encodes CASSPNVGVPGQGAFF.

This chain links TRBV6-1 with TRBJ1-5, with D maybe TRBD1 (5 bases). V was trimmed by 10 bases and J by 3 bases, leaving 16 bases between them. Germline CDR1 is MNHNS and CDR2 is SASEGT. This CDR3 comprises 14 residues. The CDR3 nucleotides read TGTGCCACCACAGGTGTCGCCGCCAATCAGCCCCAGCATTTT. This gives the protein CATTGVAANQPQHF.

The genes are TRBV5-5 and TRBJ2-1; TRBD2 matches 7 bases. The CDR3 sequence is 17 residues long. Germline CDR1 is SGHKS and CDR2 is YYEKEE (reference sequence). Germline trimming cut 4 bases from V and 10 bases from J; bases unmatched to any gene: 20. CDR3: CASSPGLPEPPDGEQFF. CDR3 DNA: TGTGCCAGCAGCCCGGGACTACCTGAGCCCCCTGACGGAGAGCAGTTCTTC.

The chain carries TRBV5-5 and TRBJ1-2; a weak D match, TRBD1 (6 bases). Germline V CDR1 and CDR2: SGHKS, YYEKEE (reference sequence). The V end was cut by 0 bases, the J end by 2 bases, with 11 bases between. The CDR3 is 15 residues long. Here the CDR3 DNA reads TGTGCCAGCAGCTTGGGGTACAGGGCCAACTATGGCTACACCTTC. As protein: CASSLGYRANYGYTF. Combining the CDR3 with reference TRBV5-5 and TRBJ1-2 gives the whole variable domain DAGVTQSPTHLIKTRGQQVTLRCSPISGHKSVSWYQQVLGQGPQFIFQYYEKEERGRGNFPDRFSARQFPNYSSELNVNALLLGDSALYLCASSLGYRANYGYTFGSGTRLTVV.